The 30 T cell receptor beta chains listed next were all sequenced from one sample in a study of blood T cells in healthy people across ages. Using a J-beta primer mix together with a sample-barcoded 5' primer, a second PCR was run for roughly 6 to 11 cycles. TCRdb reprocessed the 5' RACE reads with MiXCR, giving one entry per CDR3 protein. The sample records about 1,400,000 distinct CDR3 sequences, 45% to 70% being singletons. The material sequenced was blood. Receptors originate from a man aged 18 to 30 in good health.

This CDR3 is CSVYTGVDGYTF. The CDR3 bases are TGCAGCGTTTACACAGGGGTAGATGGCTACACCTTC. The J gene is TRBJ1-2, the V gene TRBV29-1, with TRBD1 matching over 7 bases. Losses at the gene ends were 5 bases for V and 6 bases for J; bases not matched to a gene: 6. This CDR3 contains 12 residues. Germline lookup yields CDR1 SQVTM and CDR2 ANQGSEA.

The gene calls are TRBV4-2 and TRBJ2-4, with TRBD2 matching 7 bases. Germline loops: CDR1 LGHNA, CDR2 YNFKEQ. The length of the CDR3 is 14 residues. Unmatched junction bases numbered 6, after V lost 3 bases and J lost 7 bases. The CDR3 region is CASSHRTSGNIQYF. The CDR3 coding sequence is TGTGCCAGCAGCCACAGGACTAGTGGGAACATTCAGTACTTC.

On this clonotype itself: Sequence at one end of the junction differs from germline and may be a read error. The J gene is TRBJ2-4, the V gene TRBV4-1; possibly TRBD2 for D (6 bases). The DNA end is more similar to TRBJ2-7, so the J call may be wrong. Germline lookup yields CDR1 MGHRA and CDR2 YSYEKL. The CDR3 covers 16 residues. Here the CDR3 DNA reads TGCGCCAGCGGCCAAGGAGAGACTAGTCGCACCTACGAGCAGTACTTC. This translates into CASGQGETSRTYEQYF.

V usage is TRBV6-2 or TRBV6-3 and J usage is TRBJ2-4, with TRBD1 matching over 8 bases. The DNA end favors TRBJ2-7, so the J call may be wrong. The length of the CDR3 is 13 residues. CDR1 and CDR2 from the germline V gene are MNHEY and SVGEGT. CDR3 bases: TGTGCCAGCAAAGGACAGGGTCGTTTCGAGCAGTACTTC. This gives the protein CASKGQGRFEQYF.

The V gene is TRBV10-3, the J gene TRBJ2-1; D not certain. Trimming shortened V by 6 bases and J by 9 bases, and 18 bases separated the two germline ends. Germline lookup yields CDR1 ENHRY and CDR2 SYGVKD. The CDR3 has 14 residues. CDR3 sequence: CAISDQHGIGEQFF. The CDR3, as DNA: TGTGCCATCAGCGACCAGCACGGAATAGGTGAGCAGTTCTTC.

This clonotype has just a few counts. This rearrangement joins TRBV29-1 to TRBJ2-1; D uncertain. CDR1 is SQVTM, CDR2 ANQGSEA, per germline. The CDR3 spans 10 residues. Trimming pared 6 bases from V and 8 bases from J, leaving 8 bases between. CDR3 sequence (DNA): TGCAGCGTCTGGAATTATGAGCAGTTCTTC. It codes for CSVWNYEQFF.

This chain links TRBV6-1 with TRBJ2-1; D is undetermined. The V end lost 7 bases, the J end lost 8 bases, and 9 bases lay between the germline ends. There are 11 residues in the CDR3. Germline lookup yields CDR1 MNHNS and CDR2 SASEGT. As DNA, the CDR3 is TGTGCCAGCACCCCTACCGATGAGCAGTTCTTC. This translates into CASTPTDEQFF.

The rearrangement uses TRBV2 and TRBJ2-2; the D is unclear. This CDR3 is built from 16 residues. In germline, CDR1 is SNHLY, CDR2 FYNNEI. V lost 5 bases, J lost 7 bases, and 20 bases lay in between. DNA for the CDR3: TGTGCCAGCAGTTTTCTGGACCCGCGGTCGGGCGGGGAGCTGTTTTTT. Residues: CASSFLDPRSGGELFF.

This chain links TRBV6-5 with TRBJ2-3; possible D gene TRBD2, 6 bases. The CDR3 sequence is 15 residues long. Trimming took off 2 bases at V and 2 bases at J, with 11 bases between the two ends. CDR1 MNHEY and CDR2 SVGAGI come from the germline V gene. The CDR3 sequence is CASSYAGRPTDTQYF. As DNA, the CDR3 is TGTGCCAGCAGTTACGCGGGGAGACCCACAGATACGCAGTATTTT.

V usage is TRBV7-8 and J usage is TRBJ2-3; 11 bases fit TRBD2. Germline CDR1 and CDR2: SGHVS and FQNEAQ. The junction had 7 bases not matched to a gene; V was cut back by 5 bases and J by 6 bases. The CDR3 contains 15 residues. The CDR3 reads CASSPRTSGPDTQYF. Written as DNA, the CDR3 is TGTGCCAGCAGCCCCCGGACTAGCGGGCCGGATACGCAGTATTTT. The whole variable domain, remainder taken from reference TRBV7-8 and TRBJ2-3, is GAGVSQSPRYKVAKRGQDVALRCDPISGHVSLFWYQQALGQGPEFLTYFQNEAQLDKSGLPSDRFFAERPEGSVSTLKIQRTQQEDSAVYLCASSPRTSGPDTQYFGPGTRLTVL.

The CDR3 loop reads CAIPGLGVRGRTDTQYF. CDR3 bases: TGTGCCATCCCGGGCCTGGGGGTGAGGGGCCGCACAGATACGCAGTATTTT. The chain combines TRBV10-3 with TRBJ2-3; either TRBD1 or TRBD2 may fit D (5 bases each). CDR1 ENHRY and CDR2 SYGVKD come from the germline V gene. With 8 bases removed from V and 1 base from J, the gap between germline ends came to 22 bases. This CDR3 contains 17 residues.

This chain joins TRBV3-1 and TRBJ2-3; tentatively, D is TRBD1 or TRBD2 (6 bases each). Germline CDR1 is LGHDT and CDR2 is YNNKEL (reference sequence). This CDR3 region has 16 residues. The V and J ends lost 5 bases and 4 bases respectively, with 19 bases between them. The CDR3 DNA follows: TGTGCCAGCAGCTATACGGGGGCGATCGGCGCAGATACGCAGTATTTT. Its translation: CASSYTGAIGADTQYF.

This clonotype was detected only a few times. In nucleotides, the CDR3 is TGCAGCGCCCCGAAACCTGGAAATGAGCAGTTCTTC. Protein sequence: CSAPKPGNEQFF. This chain uses TRBV29-1 with TRBJ2-1; D call uncertain. Germline lookup yields CDR1 SQVTM and CDR2 ANQGSEA. The V end lost 7 bases, the J end lost 7 bases, and 14 bases lay between the germline ends. The CDR3 sequence is 12 residues long.

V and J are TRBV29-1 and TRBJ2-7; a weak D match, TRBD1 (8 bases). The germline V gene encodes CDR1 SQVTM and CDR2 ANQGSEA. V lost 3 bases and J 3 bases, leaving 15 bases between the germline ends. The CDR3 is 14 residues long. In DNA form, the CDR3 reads TGCAGCGTTGATATACAGGGGGGGGTCTACGAGCAGTACTTC. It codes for CSVDIQGGVYEQYF.

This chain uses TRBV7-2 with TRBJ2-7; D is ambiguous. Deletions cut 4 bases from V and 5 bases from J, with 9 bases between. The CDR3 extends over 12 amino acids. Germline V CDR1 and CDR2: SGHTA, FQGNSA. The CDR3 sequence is CASSSTANEQYF. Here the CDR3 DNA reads TGTGCCAGCAGCTCCACAGCTAACGAGCAGTACTTC.

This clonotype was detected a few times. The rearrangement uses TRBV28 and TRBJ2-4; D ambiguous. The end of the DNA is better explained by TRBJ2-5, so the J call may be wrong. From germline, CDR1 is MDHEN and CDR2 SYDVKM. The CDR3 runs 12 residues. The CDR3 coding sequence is TGTGCCAGCAGGGCGAATTGGGAGACCCAGTACTTC. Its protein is CASRANWETQYF.

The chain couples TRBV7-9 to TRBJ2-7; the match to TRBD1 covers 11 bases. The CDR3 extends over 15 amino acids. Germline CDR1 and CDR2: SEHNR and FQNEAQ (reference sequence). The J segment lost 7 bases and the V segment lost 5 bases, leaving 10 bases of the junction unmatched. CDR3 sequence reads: CASSHPGQGVREQYF. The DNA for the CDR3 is TGTGCCAGCAGCCACCCGGGACAGGGGGTTAGGGAGCAGTACTTC.

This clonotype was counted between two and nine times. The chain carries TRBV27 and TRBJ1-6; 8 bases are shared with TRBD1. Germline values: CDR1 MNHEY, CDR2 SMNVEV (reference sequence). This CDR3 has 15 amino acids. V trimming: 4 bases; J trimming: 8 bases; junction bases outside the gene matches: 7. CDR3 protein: CASSSRTGRHSPLHF. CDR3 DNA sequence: TGTGCCAGCAGTTCGCGGACAGGGAGGCATTCACCCCTCCACTTT.

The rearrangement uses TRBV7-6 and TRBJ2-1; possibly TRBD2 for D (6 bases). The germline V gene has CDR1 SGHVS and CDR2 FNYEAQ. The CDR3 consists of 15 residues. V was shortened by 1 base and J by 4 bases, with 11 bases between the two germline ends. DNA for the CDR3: TGTGCCAGCAGCTTAGTTAGCGGACTGTACAATGAGCAGTTCTTC. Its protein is CASSLVSGLYNEQFF.

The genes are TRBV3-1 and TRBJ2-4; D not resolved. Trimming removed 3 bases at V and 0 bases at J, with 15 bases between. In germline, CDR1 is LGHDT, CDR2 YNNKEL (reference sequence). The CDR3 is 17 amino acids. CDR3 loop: CASSQDEGMGAKNIQYF. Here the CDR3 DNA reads TGTGCCAGCAGCCAGGATGAAGGAATGGGAGCCAAAAACATTCAGTACTTC.

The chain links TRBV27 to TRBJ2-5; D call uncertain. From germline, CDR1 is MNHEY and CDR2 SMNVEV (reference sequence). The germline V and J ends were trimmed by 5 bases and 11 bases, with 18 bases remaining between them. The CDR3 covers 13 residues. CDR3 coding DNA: TGTGCCAGCAGTCCCCGTCCAGCCAATGAGCAGTACTTC. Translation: CASSPRPANEQYF.

CDR3 amino acids: CASSGGWGGYNEQFF. The DNA of the CDR3 is TGTGCCAGCAGTGGTGGGTGGGGTGGCTACAATGAGCAGTTCTTC. V and J are TRBV6-2 or TRBV6-3 and TRBJ2-1; no clear D. Trimming took off 5 bases at V and 3 bases at J, with 14 bases between the two ends. This CDR3 comprises 15 residues. CDR1 is MNHEY and CDR2 is SVGEGT in the germline V gene.

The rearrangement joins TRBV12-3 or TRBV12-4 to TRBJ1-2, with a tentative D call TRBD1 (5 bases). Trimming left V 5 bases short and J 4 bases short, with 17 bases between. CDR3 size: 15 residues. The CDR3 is CASSTDGADGYGYTF. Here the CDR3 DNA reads TGTGCCAGCAGTACGGATGGGGCGGACGGCTATGGCTACACCTTC.

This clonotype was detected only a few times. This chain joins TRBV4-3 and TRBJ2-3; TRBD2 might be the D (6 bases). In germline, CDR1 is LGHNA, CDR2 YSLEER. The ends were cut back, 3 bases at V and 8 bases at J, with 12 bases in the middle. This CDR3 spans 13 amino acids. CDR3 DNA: TGCGCCAGCAGCCACGGGATGGGGGGTACGCAGTATTTT. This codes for CASSHGMGGTQYF.

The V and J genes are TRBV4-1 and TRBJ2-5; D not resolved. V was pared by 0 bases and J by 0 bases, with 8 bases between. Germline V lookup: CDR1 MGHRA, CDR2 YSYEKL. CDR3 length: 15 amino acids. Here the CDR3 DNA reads TGCGCCAGCAGCCAAGATACGGCAGACCAAGAGACCCAGTACTTC. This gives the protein CASSQDTADQETQYF.

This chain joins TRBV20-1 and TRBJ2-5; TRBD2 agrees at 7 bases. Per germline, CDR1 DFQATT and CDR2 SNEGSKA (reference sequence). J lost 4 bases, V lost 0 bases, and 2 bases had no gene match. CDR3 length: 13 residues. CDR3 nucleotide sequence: TGCAGTGCTAGAGAGACTAGCTTAGAGACCCAGTACTTC. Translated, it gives CSARETSLETQYF.

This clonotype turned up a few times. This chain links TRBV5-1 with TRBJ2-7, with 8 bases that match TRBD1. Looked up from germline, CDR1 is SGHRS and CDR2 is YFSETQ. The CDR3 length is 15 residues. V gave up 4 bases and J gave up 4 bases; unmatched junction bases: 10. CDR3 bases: TGCGCCAGCAGCCTGCGCCAAGGACAGGGATACGAGCAGTACTTC. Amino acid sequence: CASSLRQGQGYEQYF.

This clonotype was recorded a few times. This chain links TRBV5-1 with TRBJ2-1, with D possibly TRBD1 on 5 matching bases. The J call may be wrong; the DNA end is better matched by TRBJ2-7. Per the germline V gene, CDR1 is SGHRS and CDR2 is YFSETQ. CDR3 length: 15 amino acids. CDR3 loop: CASSLEQGPYNEQYF. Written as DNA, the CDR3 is TGCGCCAGCAGCTTGGAGCAGGGCCCCTACAATGAGCAGTACTTC.

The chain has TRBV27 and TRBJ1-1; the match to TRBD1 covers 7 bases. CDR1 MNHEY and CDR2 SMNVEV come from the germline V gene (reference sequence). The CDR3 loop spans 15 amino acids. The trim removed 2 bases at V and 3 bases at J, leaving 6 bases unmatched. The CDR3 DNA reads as TGTGCCAGCAGTTTACTCAGGGACAGTGACACTGAAGCTTTCTTT. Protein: CASSLLRDSDTEAFF.

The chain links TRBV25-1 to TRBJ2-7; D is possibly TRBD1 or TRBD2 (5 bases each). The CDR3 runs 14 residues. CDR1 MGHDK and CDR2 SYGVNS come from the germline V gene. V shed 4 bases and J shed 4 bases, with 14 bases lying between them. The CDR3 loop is CASSGGALMYEQYF. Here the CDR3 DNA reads TGTGCCAGCAGTGGAGGGGCTCTTATGTACGAGCAGTACTTC.